This is a list of T cell receptor beta chains from one sample in a study of shared clonotypes between healthy human individuals. Profiled with immunoSEQ multiplex PCR; TCRdb holds only in-frame clones, not every one. Altogether 2 million to 2.5 million clones are present, approximately 96% being singletons, with the ten largest covering approximately 0.13%. Sequenced input: naive CD4+ T cells sorted from blood. Receptors originate from a young man in good health. Both conserved end residues are trimmed from each CDR3. Each record gives: clone size, J gene, V gene, CDR3 protein. The size of a clone is reported for some rows only, either as once, few or many, or as a class for expanded clones.

NA	TRBJ2-2	TRBV4-3	ASSPTTYTGELF
NA	TRBJ2-1	TRBV11-1	ASRTLAGEQF
NA	TRBJ2-5	TRBV2	ASSGQSRETQY
once	TRBJ1-2	TRBV18	ASSPEGGYGYT
once	TRBJ2-6	TRBV10-3	AISESAENSGANVLT
NA	TRBJ2-7	TRBV18	ASSPHQDYEQY
NA	TRBJ1-6	TRBV30	AWLDGLWNERALH
NA	TRBJ1-1	TRBV9	ASSVGTVNTEAF
NA	TRBJ2-3	TRBV6-6	ASSYGGGSTQY
NA	TRBJ2-3	TRBV7-3	ASSVLAGLTDTQY
NA	TRBJ1-5	TRBV2	ASSNGVQNQPQH
few	TRBJ1-1	TRBV25-1	ASSALGGTAYTEAF
NA	TRBJ2-3	TRBV12-1	ASSSPSLAGGRGGTDTQY
NA	TRBJ2-7	TRBV7-2	ASSLRDGHNEQY
NA	TRBJ2-4	TRBV7-2	ASSLGSSGRGEY
NA	TRBJ1-3	TRBV2	ASSEAGASGNTIY
NA	TRBJ1-5	TRBV6-5	ASSYPDRLESH
NA	TRBJ1-1	TRBV7-9	ASSPRQGGNTEAF
NA	TRBJ2-5	TRBV27	ASSLDRSGTQY
NA	TRBJ1-4	TRBV30	AWSPVLNEKLF
NA	TRBJ2-3	TRBV4-3	ASSQDGTAATDTQY
NA	TRBJ1-2	TRBV6-1	ASSDPDYGYT
NA	TRBJ1-1	TRBV9	ASSEGPLPGAEAF
once	TRBJ1-2	TRBV4-2	ASSQASQSDYGYT
NA	TRBJ1-4	TRBV25-1	ASRQSNEKLF
NA	TRBJ1-2	TRBV6-5	ASSYSNAGPNYGYT
NA	TRBJ2-1	TRBV6-5	ASSYPPSLDRDEQF
once	TRBJ1-1	TRBV30	AWSVGRVITEAF
NA	TRBJ2-1	TRBV5-4	ASNEAGASGGGEQF
NA	TRBJ1-2	TRBV7-2	ASSLVEGSYGYT
NA	TRBJ1-1	TRBV29-1	SVEDQGMHTEAF
NA	TRBJ1-2	TRBV2	ASSRDRSTNYGYT
NA	TRBJ2-1	TRBV5-1	ASSTSGNSFNEQF
NA	TRBJ2-5	TRBV6-1	ASSDVGETQY
few	TRBJ1-1	TRBV27	ASSKNRNTEAF
NA	TRBJ1-2	TRBV6-5	ASSFGLNYGYT
NA	TRBJ2-7	TRBV11-2	ASSLDHRGPYEQY
NA	TRBJ2-4	TRBV4-3	ASSQDPRGSKNIQY
NA	TRBJ2-7	TRBV4-3	ASSQSGLSYEQY
NA	TRBJ2-7	TRBV6-5	ASSQDLHPYEQY